What follows are 13 T cell receptor beta chains derived from one specimen sequenced in a study of T cell responses to AZD1222 COVID-19 vaccine. TCRdb's copy holds only in-frame clones and misses some; the assay was immunoSEQ multiplex PCR. The sample consists of about 110,000 clones, approximately 86% of them appearing once. The material was peripheral blood, obtained on day 0 of MenACWY control vaccination. Receptors were obtained from an adult in good health.

This clone was recorded only once. The chain has TRBV28 and TRBJ2-2, with 10 positions matching TRBD2. This CDR3 region has 21 residues. Looked up from germline, CDR1 is MDHEN and CDR2 is SYDVKM. J lost 8 bases, V lost 4 bases, and 25 bases had no gene match. The CDR3 DNA sequence: TGTGCCAGCAGTTCCTGGGCCCTTGAGAAGCGGGGGGGCCAGATGGGAGGGGAGCTGTTTTTT. Its protein product is CASSSWALEKRGGQMGGELFF.

This clone was detected only once. The chain is built from TRBV7-8 and TRBJ1-4, with 8 positions matching TRBD1. The CDR3 totals 14 residues. Trimming at V came to 5 bases and at J to 7 bases, leaving 6 bases not matched to a gene. Germline V gives CDR1 SGHVS, CDR2 FQNEAQ. This CDR3 is CASSPAGTGEKLFF. CDR3 in DNA: TGTGCCAGCAGCCCGGCGGGGACAGGTGAAAAACTGTTTTTT.

V and J are TRBV5-6 and TRBJ1-5, with D hard to call. Germline V gene data show CDR1 as SGHDT and CDR2 as YYEEEE. The CDR3 is 15 residues long. The V end was cut by 5 bases, the J end by 3 bases, with 15 bases between. The CDR3, as DNA: TGTGCCAGCAGTTATTACACGTCGTTCAATCAGCCCCAGCATTTT. As protein: CASSYYTSFNQPQHF.

The chain couples TRBV3-1 (or the pseudogene TRBV3-2) to TRBJ1-4; tentatively, D is TRBD1 (6 bases). V lost 0 bases and J 8 bases, leaving 10 bases between the germline ends. This CDR3 contains 14 residues. In germline, CDR1 is LGHDT, CDR2 YNNKEL (reference sequence). Here the CDR3 reads CASSQEGAREKLFF. CDR3 in DNA: TGTGCCAGCAGCCAAGAGGGGGCAAGGGAAAAACTGTTTTTT.

The rearrangement joins TRBV28 to TRBJ2-2, with a weak D call TRBD2 (6 bases). The CDR3 runs to 15 residues. V was pared by 3 bases and J by 4 bases, with 12 bases between. CDR1 is MDHEN, CDR2 SYDVKM, per germline. CDR3 protein: CASSFKGTGTGELFF. CDR3 nucleotides: TGTGCCAGCAGTTTTAAGGGGACTGGCACCGGGGAGCTGTTTTTT.

J is TRBJ2-7 and V is TRBV6-5; the D gene is possibly TRBD2 (5 bases). This CDR3 comprises 13 residues. The V end lost 5 bases, the J end lost 2 bases, and 10 bases lay between the germline ends. The V gene's germline CDR1 is MNHEY and CDR2 SVGAGI. Written as DNA, the CDR3 is TGTGCCAGCAGTCCCCCCGGGACCTACGAGCAGTACTTC. Translating gives CASSPPGTYEQYF.

The rearrangement links TRBV7-9 to TRBJ1-2, with D perhaps matching TRBD1 (5 bases). This CDR3 has 14 residues. Germline loops: CDR1 SEHNR, CDR2 FQNEAQ (reference sequence). V dropped 1 base and J dropped 5 bases, with 11 bases sitting between them. CDR3 in amino acids: CASSLVGTEYGYTF. The DNA of the CDR3 is TGTGCCAGCAGCTTAGTTGGGACTGAATATGGCTACACCTTC.

This clone has only one observation. The chain combines TRBV7-3 with TRBJ2-3; 10 bases are shared with TRBD2. Germline assignment: CDR1 SGHTA and CDR2 FQGTGA. The V segment lost 5 bases and the J segment 5 bases; nucleotides outside the gene matches: 4. The CDR3 consists of 14 residues. CDR3 in DNA: TGTGCCAGCAGCCGGAGACTAGCGGGAGATACGCAGTATTTT. Amino acids: CASSRRLAGDTQYF. Drawing the rest from reference TRBV7-3 and TRBJ2-3, the complete variable domain is GAGVSQTPSNKVTEKGKYVELRCDPISGHTALYWYRQSLGQGPEFLIYFQGTGAADDSGLPNDRFFAVRPEGSVSTLKIQRTERGDSAVYLCASSRRLAGDTQYFGPGTRLTVL.

The chain combines TRBV21-1 with TRBJ1-2. TRBV21-1 is classified as a pseudogene. CDR3 size: 13 residues. CDR3 DNA: TGTGCCAGCAGCAAAGATGTCGGGATTGGCTACACCTTC. As protein: CASSKDVGIGYTF.

The chain recombines TRBV7-9 with TRBJ1-1; 7 bases align to TRBD1. The V gene's germline CDR1 is SEHNR and CDR2 FQNEAQ (reference sequence). V dropped 6 bases and J dropped 0; count of bases not matched to a gene: 4. The CDR3 runs to 14 residues. CDR3 amino acids: CASRKTGLNTEAFF. The CDR3 DNA is TGTGCCAGCAGGAAGACAGGGCTGAACACTGAAGCTTTCTTT. Complete variable domain (other parts from reference TRBV7-9 and TRBJ1-1): DTGVSQNPRHKITKRGQNVTFRCDPISEHNRLYWYRQTLGQGPEFLTYFQNEAQLEKSRLLSDRFSAERPKGSFSTLEIQRTEQGDSAMYLCASRKTGLNTEAFFGQGTRLTVV.

The chain joins TRBV14 to TRBJ1-1, with a tentative D call TRBD1 (6 bases). The germline gives CDR1 SGHDN, CDR2 FVKESK. Trimming left V 4 bases short and J 4 bases short, with 13 bases between. The length of the CDR3 is 14 residues. Here the CDR3 DNA reads TGTGCCAGCAGCCCGCTGGGGGGGCTCACTGAAGCTTTCTTT. This translates into CASSPLGGLTEAFF. The whole variable domain, remainder taken from reference TRBV14 and TRBJ1-1, is EAGVTQFPSHSVIEKGQTVTLRCDPISGHDNLYWYRRVMGKEIKFLLHFVKESKQDESGMPNNRFLAERTGGTYSTLKVQPAELEDSGVYFCASSPLGGLTEAFFGQGTRLTVV.

The genes are TRBV9 and TRBJ1-1, with D uncertain. Germline V gene lookup returns CDR1 SGDLS and CDR2 YYNGEE. V was shortened by 0 bases and J by 5 bases, with 14 bases between the two germline ends. The CDR3 is 15 residues long. CDR3 sequence: CASSVVPAGETEAFF. The CDR3 DNA is TGTGCCAGCAGCGTAGTACCTGCCGGGGAGACTGAAGCTTTCTTT.

The rearrangement joins TRBV5-4 to TRBJ1-2; D is perhaps TRBD1 (6 bases). From germline, CDR1 is SGHNT and CDR2 YYREEE (reference sequence). Trimming removed 2 bases at V and 8 bases at J, with 16 bases between. The CDR3 has 14 amino acids. The CDR3 spells CASSFQMGAGGYTF. DNA for the CDR3: TGTGCCAGCAGCTTTCAAATGGGGGCAGGGGGCTACACCTTC.